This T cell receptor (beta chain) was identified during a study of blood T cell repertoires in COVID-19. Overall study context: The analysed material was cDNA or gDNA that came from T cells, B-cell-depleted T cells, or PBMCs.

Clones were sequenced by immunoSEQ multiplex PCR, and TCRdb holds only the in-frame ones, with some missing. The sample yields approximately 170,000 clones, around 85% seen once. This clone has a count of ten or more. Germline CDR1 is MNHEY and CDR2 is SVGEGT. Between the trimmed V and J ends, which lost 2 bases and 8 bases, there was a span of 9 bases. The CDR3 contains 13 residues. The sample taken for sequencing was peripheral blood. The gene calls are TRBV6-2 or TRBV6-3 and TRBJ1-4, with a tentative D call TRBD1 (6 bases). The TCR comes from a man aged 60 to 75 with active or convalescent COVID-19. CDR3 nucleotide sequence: TGTGCCAGCAGTTACGGCGGGGGCGAAAAACTGTTTTTT. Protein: CASSYGGGEKLFF.